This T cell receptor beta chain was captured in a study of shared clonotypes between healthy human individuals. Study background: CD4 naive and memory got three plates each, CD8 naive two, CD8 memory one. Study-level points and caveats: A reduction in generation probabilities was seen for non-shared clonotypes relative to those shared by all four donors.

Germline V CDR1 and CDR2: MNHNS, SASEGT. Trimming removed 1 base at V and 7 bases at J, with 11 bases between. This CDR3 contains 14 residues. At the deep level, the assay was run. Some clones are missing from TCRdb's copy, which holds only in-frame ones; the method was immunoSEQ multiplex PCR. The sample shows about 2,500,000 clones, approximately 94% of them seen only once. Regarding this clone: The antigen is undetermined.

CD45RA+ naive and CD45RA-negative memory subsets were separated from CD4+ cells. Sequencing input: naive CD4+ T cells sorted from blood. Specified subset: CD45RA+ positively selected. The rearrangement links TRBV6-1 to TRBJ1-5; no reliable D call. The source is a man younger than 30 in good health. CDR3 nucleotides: TGTGCCAGCAGTGAAGTAAAGGGTTGGCAGCCCCAGCATTTT. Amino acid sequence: CASSEVKGWQPQHF.